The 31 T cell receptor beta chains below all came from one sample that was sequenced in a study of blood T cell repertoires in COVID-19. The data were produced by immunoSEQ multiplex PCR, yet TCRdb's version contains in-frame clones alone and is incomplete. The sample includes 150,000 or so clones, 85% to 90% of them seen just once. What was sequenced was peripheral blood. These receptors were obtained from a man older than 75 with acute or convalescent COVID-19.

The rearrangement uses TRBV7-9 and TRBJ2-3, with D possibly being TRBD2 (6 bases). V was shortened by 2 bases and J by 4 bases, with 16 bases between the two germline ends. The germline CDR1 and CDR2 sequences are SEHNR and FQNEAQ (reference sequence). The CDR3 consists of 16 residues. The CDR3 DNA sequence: TGTGCCAGCAGCTTACCCCCCGCCACTAGCTCAGATACGCAGTATTTT. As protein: CASSLPPATSSDTQYF.

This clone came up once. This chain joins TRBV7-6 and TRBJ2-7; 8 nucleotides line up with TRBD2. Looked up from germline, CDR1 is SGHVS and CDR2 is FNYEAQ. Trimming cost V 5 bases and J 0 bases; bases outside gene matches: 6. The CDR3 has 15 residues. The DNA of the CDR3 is TGTGCCAGCAGCCGAACTAGCGGTCTCTCCTACGAGCAGTACTTC. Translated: CASSRTSGLSYEQYF.

This chain's CDR3 is CASSHRMEGSGYTF. In DNA form, the CDR3 reads TGCGCCAGCAGCCACCGTATGGAGGGAAGCGGCTACACCTTC. The chain recombines TRBV4-1 with TRBJ1-2, with D unclear. CDR3 length equals 14 residues. V lost 3 bases to trimming and J lost 8 bases, with 16 bases between them. Germline V gives CDR1 MGHRA, CDR2 YSYEKL.

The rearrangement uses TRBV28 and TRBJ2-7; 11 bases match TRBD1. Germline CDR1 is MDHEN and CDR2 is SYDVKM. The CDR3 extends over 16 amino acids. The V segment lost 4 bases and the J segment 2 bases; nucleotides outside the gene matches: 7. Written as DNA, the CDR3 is TGTGCCAGCAGTTCCATGGGACAGGGGGACGCCTACGAGCAGTACTTC. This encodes CASSSMGQGDAYEQYF.

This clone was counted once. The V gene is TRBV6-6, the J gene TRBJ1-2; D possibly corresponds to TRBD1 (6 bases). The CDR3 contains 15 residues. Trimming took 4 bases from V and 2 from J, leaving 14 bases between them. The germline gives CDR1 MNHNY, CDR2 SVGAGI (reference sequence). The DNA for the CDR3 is TGTGCCAGCAGTTTAGGGGGGGAACCGAACTATGGCTACACCTTC. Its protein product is CASSLGGEPNYGYTF.

CDR3 nucleotides: TGTGCCACCAGCAGATTTGACAGGGGCAATAATCAGCCCCAGCATTTT. Protein: CATSRFDRGNNQPQHF. V is TRBV15 and J is TRBJ1-5; TRBD1 matches 8 bases. The CDR3 runs to 16 residues. Losses at the gene ends were 2 bases for V and 4 bases for J; bases not matched to a gene: 7. Germline V gene lookup returns CDR1 LNHNV and CDR2 YYDKDF (reference sequence). The full variable domain, completed using reference TRBV15 and TRBJ1-5, is DAMVIQNPRYQVTQFGKPVTLSCSQTLNHNVMYWYQQKSSQAPKLLFHYYDKDFNNEADTPDNFQSRRPNTSFCFLDIRSPGLGDTAMYLCATSRFDRGNNQPQHFGDGTRLSIL.

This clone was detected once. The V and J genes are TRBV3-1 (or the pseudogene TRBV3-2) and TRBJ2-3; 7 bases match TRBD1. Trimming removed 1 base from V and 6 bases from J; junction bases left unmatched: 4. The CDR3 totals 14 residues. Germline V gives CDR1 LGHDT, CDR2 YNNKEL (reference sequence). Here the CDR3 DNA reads TGTGCCAGCAGCCAAGGCAGGGGGATGGATACGCAGTATTTT. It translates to CASSQGRGMDTQYF.

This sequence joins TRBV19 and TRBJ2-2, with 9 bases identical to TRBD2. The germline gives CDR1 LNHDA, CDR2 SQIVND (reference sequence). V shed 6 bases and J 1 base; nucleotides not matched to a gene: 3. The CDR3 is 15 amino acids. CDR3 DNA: TGTGCCAGTAGACATAGCGGGGGGAACACCGGGGAGCTGTTTTTT. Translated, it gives CASRHSGGNTGELFF.

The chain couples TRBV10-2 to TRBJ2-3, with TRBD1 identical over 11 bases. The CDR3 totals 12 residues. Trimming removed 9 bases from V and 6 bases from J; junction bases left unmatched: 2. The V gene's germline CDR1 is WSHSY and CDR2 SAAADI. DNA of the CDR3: TGCGCCAGTGGACAGGGGGCGGATACGCAGTATTTT. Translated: CASGQGADTQYF.

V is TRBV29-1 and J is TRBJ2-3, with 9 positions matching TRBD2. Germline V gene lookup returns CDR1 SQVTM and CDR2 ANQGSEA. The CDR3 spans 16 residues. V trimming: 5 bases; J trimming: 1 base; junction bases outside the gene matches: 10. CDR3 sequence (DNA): TGCAGCGTTCTGGCGGGAGGGCCAGAGGGCACAGATACGCAGTATTTT. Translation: CSVLAGGPEGTDTQYF.

The CDR3: CSVVPGTGNQPQHF. CDR3 coding DNA: TGCAGCGTCGTCCCCGGGACAGGGAATCAGCCCCAGCATTTT. The chain couples TRBV29-1 to TRBJ1-5; 9 bases are a match to TRBD1. Germline-derived CDR1 and CDR2 are SQVTM and ANQGSEA. The V and J ends lost 6 bases and 4 bases, in that order; junction bases with no gene match: 7. The CDR3 totals 14 residues.

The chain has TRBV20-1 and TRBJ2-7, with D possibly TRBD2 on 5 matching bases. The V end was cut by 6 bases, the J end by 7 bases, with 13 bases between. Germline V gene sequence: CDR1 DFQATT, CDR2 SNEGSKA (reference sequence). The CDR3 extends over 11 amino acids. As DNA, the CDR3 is TGCAGTGCCACCTACGAGCGGGAGCAGTACTTC. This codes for CSATYEREQYF.

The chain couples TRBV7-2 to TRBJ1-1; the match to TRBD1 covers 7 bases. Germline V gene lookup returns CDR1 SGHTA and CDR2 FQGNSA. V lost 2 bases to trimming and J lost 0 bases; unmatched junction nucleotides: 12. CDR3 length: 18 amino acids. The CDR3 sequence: CASSLLLGTEIMNTEAFF. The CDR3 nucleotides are TGTGCCAGCAGCTTACTATTGGGGACAGAGATAATGAACACTGAAGCTTTCTTT. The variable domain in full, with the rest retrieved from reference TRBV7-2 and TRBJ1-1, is GAGVSQSPSNKVTEKGKDVELRCDPISGHTALYWYRQSLGQGLEFLIYFQGNSAPDKSGLPSDRFSAERTGGSVSTLTIQRTQQEDSAVYLCASSLLLGTEIMNTEAFFGQGTRLTVV.

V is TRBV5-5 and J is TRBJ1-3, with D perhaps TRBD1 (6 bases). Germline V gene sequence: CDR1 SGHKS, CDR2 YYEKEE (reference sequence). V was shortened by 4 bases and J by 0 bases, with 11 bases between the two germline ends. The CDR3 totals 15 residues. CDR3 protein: CASSNDRNSGNTIYF. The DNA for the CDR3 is TGTGCCAGCAGCAACGACAGGAACTCTGGAAACACCATATATTTT.

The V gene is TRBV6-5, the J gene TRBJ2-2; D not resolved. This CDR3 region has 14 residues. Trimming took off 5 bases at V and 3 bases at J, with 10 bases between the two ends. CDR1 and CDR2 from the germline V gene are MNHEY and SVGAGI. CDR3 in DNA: TGTGCCAGCAGTACCCTGAGGTACACCGGGGAGCTGTTTTTT. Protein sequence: CASSTLRYTGELFF.

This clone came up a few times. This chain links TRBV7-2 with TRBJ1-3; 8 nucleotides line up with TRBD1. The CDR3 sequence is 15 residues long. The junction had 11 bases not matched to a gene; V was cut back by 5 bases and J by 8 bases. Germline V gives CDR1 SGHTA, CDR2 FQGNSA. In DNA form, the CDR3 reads TGTGCCAGCAGCCTGACCTGGACAGGGTGGGACACCATATATTTT. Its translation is CASSLTWTGWDTIYF. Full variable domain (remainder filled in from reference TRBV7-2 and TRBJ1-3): GAGVSQSPSNKVTEKGKDVELRCDPISGHTALYWYRQSLGQGLEFLIYFQGNSAPDKSGLPSDRFSAERTGGSVSTLTIQRTQQEDSAVYLCASSLTWTGWDTIYFGEGSWLTVV.

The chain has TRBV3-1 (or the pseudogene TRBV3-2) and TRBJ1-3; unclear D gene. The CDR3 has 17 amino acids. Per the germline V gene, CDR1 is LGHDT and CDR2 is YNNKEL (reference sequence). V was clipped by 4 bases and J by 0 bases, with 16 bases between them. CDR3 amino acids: CASSPMGGVRSGNTIYF. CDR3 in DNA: TGTGCCAGCAGCCCTATGGGAGGCGTACGCTCTGGAAACACCATATATTTT.

The chain's CDR3 is CASSQLPHNTGELFF. The CDR3 DNA is TGTGCCAGCAGCCAGTTGCCACATAACACCGGGGAGCTGTTTTTT. The rearrangement joins TRBV3-1 (or the pseudogene TRBV3-2) to TRBJ2-2; D is unclear. The V end was cut by 3 bases, the J end by 2 bases, with 10 bases between. Germline V gene lookup returns CDR1 LGHDT and CDR2 YNNKEL (reference sequence). This CDR3 contains 15 residues.

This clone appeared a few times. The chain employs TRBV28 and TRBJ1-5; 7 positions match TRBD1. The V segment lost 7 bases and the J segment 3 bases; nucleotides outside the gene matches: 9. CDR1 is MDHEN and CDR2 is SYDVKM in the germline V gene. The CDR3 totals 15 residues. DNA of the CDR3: TGTGCCAGCACCGAGGGGGACAGATTCAATCAGCCCCAGCATTTT. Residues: CASTEGDRFNQPQHF.

CDR3 sequence (DNA): TGTGCCAGCAGCCAAGCCTCGACAGCTAATCAGCCCCAGCATTTT. It specifies CASSQASTANQPQHF. The genes are TRBV3-1 (or the pseudogene TRBV3-2) and TRBJ1-5; D is perhaps TRBD1 (5 bases). V was clipped by 1 base and J by 4 bases, with 11 bases between them. The CDR3 contains 15 residues. Germline CDR1 reads LGHDT; CDR2 reads YNNKEL (reference sequence).

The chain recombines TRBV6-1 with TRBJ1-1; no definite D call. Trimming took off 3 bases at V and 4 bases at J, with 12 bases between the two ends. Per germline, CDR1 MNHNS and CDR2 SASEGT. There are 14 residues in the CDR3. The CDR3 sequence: CASSEEGLLTEAFF. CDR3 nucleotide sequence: TGTGCCAGCAGTGAGGAGGGTCTCCTCACTGAAGCTTTCTTT.

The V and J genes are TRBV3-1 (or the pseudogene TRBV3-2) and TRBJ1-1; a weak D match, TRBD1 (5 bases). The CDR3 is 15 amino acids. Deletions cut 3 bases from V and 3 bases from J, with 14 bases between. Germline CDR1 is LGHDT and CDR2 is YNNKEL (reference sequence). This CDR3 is CASSQGFIGDTEAFF. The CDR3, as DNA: TGTGCCAGCAGCCAGGGCTTCATAGGGGACACTGAAGCTTTCTTT.

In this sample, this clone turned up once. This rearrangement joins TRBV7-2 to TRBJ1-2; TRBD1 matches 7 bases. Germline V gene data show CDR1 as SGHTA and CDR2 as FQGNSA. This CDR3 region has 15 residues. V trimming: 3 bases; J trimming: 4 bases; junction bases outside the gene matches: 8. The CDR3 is CASSFSYRGGYGYTF. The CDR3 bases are TGTGCCAGCAGCTTCTCCTACAGGGGCGGCTATGGCTACACCTTC.

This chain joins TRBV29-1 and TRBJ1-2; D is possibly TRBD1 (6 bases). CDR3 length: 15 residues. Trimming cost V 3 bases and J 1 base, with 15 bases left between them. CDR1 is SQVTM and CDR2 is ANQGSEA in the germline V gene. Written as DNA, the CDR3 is TGCAGCGTTGATGATACAGGGAGGGATAACTATGGCTACACCTTC. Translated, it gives CSVDDTGRDNYGYTF.

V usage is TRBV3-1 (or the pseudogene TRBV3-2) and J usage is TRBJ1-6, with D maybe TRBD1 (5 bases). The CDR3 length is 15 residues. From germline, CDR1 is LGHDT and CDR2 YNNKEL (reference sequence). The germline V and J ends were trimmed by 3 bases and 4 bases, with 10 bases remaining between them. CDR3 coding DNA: TGTGCCAGCAGCCAGGGGGGGGTTTATAATTCACCCCTCCACTTT. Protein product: CASSQGGVYNSPLHF.

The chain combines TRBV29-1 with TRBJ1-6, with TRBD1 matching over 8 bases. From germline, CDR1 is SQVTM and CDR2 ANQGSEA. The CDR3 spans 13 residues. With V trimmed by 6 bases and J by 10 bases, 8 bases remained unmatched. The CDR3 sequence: CSVQTGDGSPLHF. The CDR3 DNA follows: TGCAGCGTCCAGACAGGGGATGGATCACCCCTCCACTTT.

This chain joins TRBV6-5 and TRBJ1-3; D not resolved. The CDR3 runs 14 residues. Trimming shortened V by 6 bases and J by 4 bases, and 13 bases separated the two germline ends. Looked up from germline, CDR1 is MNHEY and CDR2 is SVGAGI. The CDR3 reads CASRLRGRGNTIYF. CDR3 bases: TGTGCCAGCAGGTTACGGGGTCGGGGAAACACCATATATTTT.

CDR3 bases: TGTGCCAGTAGTAGATCGGGACAGGGTGGTTTTGCTGAAGCTTTCTTT. Residues: CASSRSGQGGFAEAFF. V usage is TRBV19 and J usage is TRBJ1-1, with 9 bases matching TRBD1. The CDR3 is 16 amino acids. Germline lookup yields CDR1 LNHDA and CDR2 SQIVND (reference sequence). After removal of 4 bases from V and 6 bases from J, the junction contained 12 bases not matched to a gene.

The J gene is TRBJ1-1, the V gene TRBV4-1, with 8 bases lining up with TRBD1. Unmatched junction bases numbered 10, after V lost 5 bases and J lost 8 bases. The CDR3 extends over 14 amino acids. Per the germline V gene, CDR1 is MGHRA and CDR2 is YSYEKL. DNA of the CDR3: TGCGCCAGCAGCTTACAGGGGGAGGGGTGGGAAGCTTTCTTT. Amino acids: CASSLQGEGWEAFF.

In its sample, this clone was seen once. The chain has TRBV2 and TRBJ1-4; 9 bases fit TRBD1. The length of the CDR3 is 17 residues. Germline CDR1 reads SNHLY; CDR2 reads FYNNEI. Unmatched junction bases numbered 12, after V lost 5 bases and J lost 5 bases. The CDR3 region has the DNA TGTGCCAGCAGTTCCCGGACAGGGGCCCCCTTAAATGAAAAACTGTTTTTT. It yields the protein CASSSRTGAPLNEKLFF.

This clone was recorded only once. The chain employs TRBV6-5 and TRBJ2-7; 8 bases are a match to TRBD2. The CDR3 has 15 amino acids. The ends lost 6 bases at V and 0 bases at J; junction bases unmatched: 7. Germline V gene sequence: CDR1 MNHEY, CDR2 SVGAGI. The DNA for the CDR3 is TGTGCCAGCAGACTAGCGGCCGGGCCCTCCTACGAGCAGTACTTC. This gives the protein CASRLAAGPSYEQYF.